This entry lists 19 T cell receptor beta chains sequenced from one sample in a study of CD8 T cells in ankylosing spondylitis. MiXCR, applied by TCRdb to the 5' RACE reads, yields one record per CDR3 protein. The table shows 700,000 to 850,000 distinct CDR3 sequences, with roughly 10% occurring only once. These receptors' targets are unknown. The study's findings and limits: Seemingly distinctive of ankylosing spondylitis blood was a TCR beta motif formed by eight highly homologous variants.

The sample consisted of blood, either unsorted or a sorted T cell fraction (not recorded which). The receptors shown here come from a male donor with ankylosing spondylitis.

Note on this clonotype: A much larger clonotype is one base distant, so this may be a read error. The chain uses TRBV12-3 or TRBV12-4 and TRBJ2-7; D possibly corresponds to TRBD1 (5 bases). The CDR3 extends over 13 amino acids. In DNA, the CDR3 is TGTGACAGCAGTCCGACAGCCCCCTACGAGCAGTACTTC. This gives the protein CDSSPTAPYEQYF.

The chain joins TRBV5-1 to TRBJ2-7; no reliable D call. Trimming cost V 0 bases and J 2 bases, with 6 bases left between them. Germline CDR1 SGHRS, CDR2 YFSETQ. The CDR3 totals 13 residues. CDR3 DNA sequence: TGCGCCAGCAGCTTGGACCCCACCTACGAGCAGTACTTC. Its protein is CASSLDPTYEQYF. The whole variable domain, filled in from reference TRBV5-1 and TRBJ2-7, reads KAGVTQTPRYLIKTRGQQVTLSCSPISGHRSVSWYQQTPGQGLQFLFEYFSETQRNKGNFPGRFSGRQFSNSRSEMNVSTLELGDSALYLCASSLDPTYEQYFGPGTRLTVT.

This clonotype was seen a handful of times. The rearrangement uses TRBV10-3 and TRBJ2-7; no clear D gene. CDR1 and CDR2 from the germline V gene are ENHRY and SYGVKD. V was cut by 6 bases and J by 0 bases, with 3 bases left in between. The CDR3 is 11 residues long. CDR3 region: CAISVSYEQYF. CDR3 DNA: TGTGCCATCAGCGTCTCCTACGAGCAGTACTTC.

This clonotype occurred many times. The genes are TRBV6-1 and TRBJ1-2; 7 nucleotides agree with TRBD1. The ends lost 5 bases at V and 0 bases at J; junction bases unmatched: 6. The germline V gene has CDR1 MNHNS and CDR2 SASEGT. CDR3 length: 15 amino acids. This CDR3 is CASSQRQGSNYGYTF. The CDR3 DNA reads TGTGCCAGCAGTCAACGACAGGGCTCTAACTATGGCTACACCTTC.

In this sample, this clonotype turned up a few times. This chain connects TRBV6-5 to TRBJ2-7; D is undetermined. The CDR3 extends over 16 amino acids. Trimming left V 4 bases short and J 0 bases short, with 16 bases between. Germline assignment: CDR1 MNHEY and CDR2 SVGAGI. CDR3 in amino acids: CASSSNRGFSSYEQYF. In DNA form, the CDR3 reads TGTGCCAGCAGTTCCAACAGAGGTTTTAGCTCCTACGAGCAGTACTTC.

The table lists this clonotype with a few counts. The chain recombines TRBV28 with TRBJ2-6; possibly TRBD1 or TRBD2 for D (5 bases each). V was shortened by 10 bases and J by 0 bases, with 16 bases between the two germline ends. Per germline, CDR1 MDHEN and CDR2 SYDVKM. CDR3 length: 16 residues. As DNA, the CDR3 is TGTGCCACCCGAGGGCAGGGAGTCTCTGGGGCCAACGTCCTGACTTTC. Protein sequence: CATRGQGVSGANVLTF.

This clonotype has just a few counts. This chain connects TRBV7-3 to TRBJ2-6; D is unresolved. Germline V CDR1 and CDR2: SGHTA, FQGTGA. V was pared by 2 bases and J by 2 bases, with 10 bases between. The CDR3 extends over 16 amino acids. The DNA of the CDR3 is TGTGCCAGCAGCTTAGGTGCCCTGCCTGGGGCCAACGTCCTGACTTTC. This translates into CASSLGALPGANVLTF.

This clonotype appeared a few times. The J gene is TRBJ2-7, the V gene TRBV20-1, with D perhaps matching TRBD1 (6 bases). The CDR3 contains 13 residues. Germline CDR1 and CDR2: DFQATT and SNEGSKA (reference sequence). The V end lost 3 bases, the J end lost 2 bases, and 11 bases lay between the germline ends. The CDR3 DNA follows: TGCAGTGCTAGCCGGACAGTCGCCTACGAGCAGTACTTC. Protein sequence: CSASRTVAYEQYF.

This clonotype was recorded at least ten times. The rearrangement links TRBV20-1 to TRBJ2-3, with a possible D match to TRBD1 (5 bases). CDR1 is DFQATT, CDR2 SNEGSKA, per germline (reference sequence). This CDR3 has 13 residues. Trimming pared 6 bases from V and 2 bases from J, leaving 12 bases between. CDR3 protein: CSAGLGHTDTQYF. CDR3 bases: TGCAGTGCGGGGCTAGGACACACAGATACGCAGTATTTT.

The V gene is TRBV20-1, the J gene TRBJ2-5; 8 bases are a match to TRBD2. This CDR3 comprises 14 residues. Germline CDR1 is DFQATT and CDR2 is SNEGSKA (reference sequence). V trimming: 5 bases; J trimming: 5 bases; junction bases outside the gene matches: 10. As DNA, the CDR3 is TGCAGTGCTTCCGGGACTAGGGAGGGGGAGACCCAGTACTTC. Translation: CSASGTREGETQYF.

This clonotype was recorded a few times. V usage is TRBV4-3 and J usage is TRBJ1-2; D remains unclear. The germline V and J ends were trimmed by 1 base and 5 bases, with 11 bases remaining between them. Germline V gene data show CDR1 as LGHNA and CDR2 as YSLEER. The length of the CDR3 is 14 residues. CDR3 residues: CASSQGGVGYGYTF. The CDR3 nucleotides read TGCGCCAGCAGCCAAGGCGGGGTTGGTTATGGCTACACCTTC.

This clonotype was detected many times. This chain connects TRBV4-2 to TRBJ1-2, with D maybe TRBD1 (6 bases). Trimming shortened V by 0 bases and J by 2 bases, and 16 bases separated the two germline ends. Germline values: CDR1 LGHNA, CDR2 YNFKEQ. There are 17 residues in the CDR3. In nucleotides, the CDR3 is TGTGCCAGCAGCCAAGATCACGCAGGGGAGTTAAACTATGGCTACACCTTC. Encoded protein: CASSQDHAGELNYGYTF.

The chain links TRBV20-1 to TRBJ2-1, with D hard to call. Germline V gives CDR1 DFQATT, CDR2 SNEGSKA (reference sequence). CDR3 length: 13 amino acids. V was pared by 7 bases and J by 0 bases, with 10 bases between. CDR3 coding DNA: TGCAGTGGTATGCGTAGCTCCTACAATGAGCAGTTCTTC. This translates into CSGMRSSYNEQFF.

The rearrangement links TRBV9 to TRBJ2-3, with a possible D match to TRBD1 (6 bases). The CDR3 is 16 amino acids. CDR1 and CDR2 from the germline V gene are SGDLS and YYNGEE. Deletions cut 1 base from V and 4 bases from J, with 16 bases between. The CDR3 reads CASSVPYYQGPDTQYF. In DNA, the CDR3 is TGTGCCAGCAGCGTACCATATTACCAGGGGCCAGATACGCAGTATTTT.

This clonotype showed up just a few times. The chain employs TRBV2 and TRBJ1-2; the D is unclear. Germline values: CDR1 SNHLY, CDR2 FYNNEI. The CDR3 has 14 residues. With 3 bases removed from V and 8 bases from J, the gap between germline ends came to 16 bases. The CDR3 region has the DNA TGTGCCAGCAGTGACTTACTCGGACGTGTCGGCTACACCTTC. Translated: CASSDLLGRVGYTF. The entire variable domain, with the rest obtained from reference TRBV2 and TRBJ1-2, is as follows: EPEVTQTPSHQVTQMGQEVILRCVPISNHLYFYWYRQILGQKVEFLVSFYNNEISEKSEIFDDQFSVERPDGSNFTLKIRSTKLEDSAMYFCASSDLLGRVGYTFGSGTRLTVV.

The chain recombines TRBV28 with TRBJ1-6; D not resolved. Trimming cost V 5 bases and J 7 bases, with 18 bases left between them. Germline V gene data show CDR1 as MDHEN and CDR2 as SYDVKM. This CDR3 spans 16 amino acids. CDR3 loop: CASSQVAAEDNSPLHF. The CDR3 DNA reads TGTGCCAGCAGTCAAGTTGCGGCAGAAGACAATTCACCCCTCCACTTT.

This chain links TRBV29-1 with TRBJ1-1, with D possibly matching TRBD1 (5 bases). The CDR3 totals 13 residues. Trimming cost V 7 bases and J 1 base, with 13 bases left between them. Germline CDR1 reads SQVTM; CDR2 reads ANQGSEA. The CDR3 region has the DNA TGCAGCGCCCTGGGACCGGGGAACACTGAAGCTTTCTTT. This translates into CSALGPGNTEAFF.

This clonotype came up a few times. The V call is TRBV20-1, the J call TRBJ2-7; the D gene is possibly TRBD1 (6 bases). V lost 6 bases, J lost 8 bases, and 17 bases lay in between. This CDR3 contains 12 residues. The germline gives CDR1 DFQATT, CDR2 SNEGSKA (reference sequence). The CDR3 DNA sequence: TGCAGTGCCGTGACAGGTACCTGGAAGCAGTACTTC. Amino acid sequence: CSAVTGTWKQYF.

The CDR3 spells CASSPDRAQTGELFF. CDR3 coding DNA: TGTGCCAGCAGCCCGGACAGGGCTCAGACCGGGGAGCTGTTTTTT. V usage is TRBV7-2 and J usage is TRBJ2-2; TRBD1 aligns across 8 bases. The CDR3 length is 15 residues. The germline CDR1 and CDR2 sequences are SGHTA and FQGNSA. After removal of 5 bases from V and 5 bases from J, the junction contained 7 bases not matched to a gene.